Listed here are 23 T cell receptor beta chains from one sample, sequenced in a study of T cells in Graves' hyperthyroidism and ophthalmopathy. What was amplified from RNA transcripts were TCR beta CDR3 regions. In the first-round RT-PCR of the TCR CDR3, the HTBI primer set was used. One entry per CDR3 protein, called by TCRdb with MiXCR from the multiplex PCR reads. Found here are around 450,000 distinct CDR3 sequences, roughly an eighth of them singletons; the top ten hold 5.3%. The sequencing input was blood. The receptors here all came from a woman under 30 with Graves' hyperthyroidism.

This clonotype was detected ten times or more. The chain joins TRBV5-1 to TRBJ2-1; TRBD2 is a possible D gene (5 bases). CDR1 is SGHRS and CDR2 is YFSETQ in the germline V gene. The V end lost 3 bases, the J end lost 4 bases, and 14 bases lay between the germline ends. The CDR3 has 15 residues. Here the CDR3 reads CASSSAGIQYNEQFF. The CDR3 DNA reads as TGCGCCAGCAGCTCGGCCGGGATTCAATACAATGAGCAGTTCTTC.

This clonotype was counted only a few times. This chain links TRBV15 with TRBJ2-1; the D is unclear. The V and J ends lost 0 bases and 1 base respectively, with 19 bases between them. The V gene's germline CDR1 is LNHNV and CDR2 YYDKDF (reference sequence). The CDR3 spans 19 residues. The CDR3 bases are TGTGCCACCAGCAGAGATTCTTGGCAGGAGACTCATTCCTACAATGAGCAGTTCTTC. Its protein product is CATSRDSWQETHSYNEQFF.

This clonotype was observed once. J is TRBJ1-5 and V is TRBV28, with D unclear. This CDR3 contains 12 residues. Germline V gene data show CDR1 as MDHEN and CDR2 as SYDVKM. Trimming removed 7 bases from V and 9 bases from J, with 13 bases in between. The CDR3 bases are TGTGCCAGCACCGAAACCAGAGGGCCCCAGCATTTT. This sequence encodes CASTETRGPQHF. The whole variable domain, filled in from reference TRBV28 and TRBJ1-5, reads DVKVTQSSRYLVKRTGEKVFLECVQDMDHENMFWYRQDPGLGLRLIYFSYDVKMKEKGDIPEGYSVSREKKERFSLILESASTNQTSMYLCASTETRGPQHFGDGTRLSIL.

At least ten counts were recorded for this clonotype. CDR3 sequence reads: CSASNLGTPGYNEQFF. For the CDR3, the DNA is TGCAGTGCTAGTAATCTCGGGACACCGGGTTACAATGAGCAGTTCTTC. The chain is built from TRBV20-1 and TRBJ2-1; D might be TRBD1 (6 bases). The V gene's germline CDR1 is DFQATT and CDR2 SNEGSKA (reference sequence). CDR3 size: 16 residues. Trimming removed 3 bases at V and 4 bases at J, with 19 bases between.

The chain joins TRBV7-2 to TRBJ1-3; D not resolved. The CDR3 totals 16 residues. Germline V gene data show CDR1 as SGHTA and CDR2 as FQGNSA. The V and J ends lost 5 bases and 2 bases respectively, with 16 bases between them. The CDR3 sequence: CASSPDPIYTGNTIYF. In DNA, the CDR3 is TGTGCCAGCAGCCCAGACCCTATCTACACTGGAAACACCATATATTTT.

This clonotype has a count of ten or more. The chain uses TRBV28 and TRBJ1-5; D call uncertain. Germline V gene sequence: CDR1 MDHEN, CDR2 SYDVKM. CDR3 size: 16 residues. The V gene lost 3 bases and the J gene lost 0 bases, with 12 bases spanning the gap. Written as DNA, the CDR3 is TGTGCCAGCAGTTTGAAGCGGGTCTTTAGCAATCAGCCCCAGCATTTT. Its translation: CASSLKRVFSNQPQHF.

This clonotype was observed many times. The chain joins TRBV6-1 to TRBJ2-1, with D maybe TRBD1 (6 bases). The CDR3 consists of 13 residues. The germline V gene has CDR1 MNHNS and CDR2 SASEGT. V was shortened by 5 bases and J by 7 bases, with 12 bases between the two germline ends. The CDR3 here is CASSSYRENEQFF. Written as DNA, the CDR3 is TGTGCCAGCAGTTCTTACAGGGAAAATGAGCAGTTCTTC.

This clonotype was counted ten times or more. The J gene is TRBJ2-7, the V gene TRBV6-1, with TRBD1 matching 7 bases. The V segment lost 2 bases and the J segment 6 bases; nucleotides outside the gene matches: 10. This CDR3 region has 15 residues. The V gene's germline CDR1 is MNHNS and CDR2 SASEGT. In DNA, the CDR3 is TGTGCCAGCAGTGAATTAGGACAGGCCCGCCTCGAGCAGTACTTC. This codes for CASSELGQARLEQYF.

As for this clonotype: A much larger clone is a single base away; this may be a read error. V is TRBV6-2 or TRBV6-3 and J is TRBJ2-3, with D possibly matching TRBD1 (5 bases). The CDR3 totals 14 residues. Per germline, CDR1 MNHEY and CDR2 SVGEGT. Trimming pared 5 bases from V and 8 bases from J, leaving 17 bases between. CDR3 protein: CASSAGAQLGTQYF. CDR3 DNA sequence: TGTGCCAGCAGTGCTGGGGCACAGCTGGGTACGCAGTATTTT.

This clonotype was seen many times. The V gene is TRBV7-2, the J gene TRBJ1-4; D is uncertain. Trimming removed 1 base at V and 0 bases at J, with 6 bases between. From germline, CDR1 is SGHTA and CDR2 FQGNSA. CDR3 size: 15 residues. This CDR3 is CASSLGRTTNEKLFF. The CDR3 DNA reads TGTGCCAGCAGCTTAGGAAGGACAACTAATGAAAAACTGTTTTTT.

This clonotype was detected only a few times. The chain joins TRBV6-2 or TRBV6-3 to TRBJ2-3; perhaps D is TRBD1 or TRBD2 (6 bases each). V lost 7 bases to trimming and J lost 0 bases, with 17 bases between them. The CDR3 runs to 16 residues. Germline CDR1 is MNHEY and CDR2 is SVGEGT. CDR3 sequence: CASTSRGGLSTDTQYF. CDR3 sequence (DNA): TGTGCCAGCACGTCACGAGGGGGACTTAGCACAGATACGCAGTATTTT.

In this sample, this clonotype turned up many times. This sequence joins TRBV30 and TRBJ1-5; the D gene is possibly TRBD1 (6 bases). V dropped 5 bases and J dropped 1 base, with 9 bases sitting between them. Per the germline V gene, CDR1 is GTSNPN and CDR2 is SVGIG (reference sequence). The CDR3 length is 13 residues. Written as DNA, the CDR3 is TGTGCCTGGGCGCAGGGGAGCAATCAGCCCCAGCATTTT. It encodes CAWAQGSNQPQHF.

Many counts were recorded for this clonotype. The chain combines TRBV6-1 with TRBJ2-7, with TRBD2 matching over 11 bases. The CDR3 spans 18 residues. Trimming cost V 5 bases and J 3 bases; bases outside gene matches: 15. Germline V gene lookup returns CDR1 MNHNS and CDR2 SASEGT. DNA of the CDR3: TGTGCCAGCAGTTCCCCAACTAGCGGGGGTACTATACTCTACGAGCAGTACTTC. Translated: CASSSPTSGGTILYEQYF.

The chain recombines TRBV11-2 with TRBJ1-4, with 11 bases matching TRBD1. V lost 5 bases and J lost 8; bases outside the gene matches: 7. Germline lookup yields CDR1 SGHAT and CDR2 FQNNGV. This CDR3 comprises 15 residues. As DNA, the CDR3 is TGTGCCAGCAGCCCCGGACAGGGGGCAGGGGAAAAACTGTTTTTT. Encoded protein: CASSPGQGAGEKLFF.

This clonotype showed up many times. J is TRBJ2-7 and V is TRBV12-3 or TRBV12-4; D is undetermined. V was shortened by 4 bases and J by 0 bases, with 10 bases between the two germline ends. CDR3 size: 14 residues. In DNA form, the CDR3 reads TGTGCCAGCAGTTCCGACGGCCGCTCCTACGAGCAGTACTTC. The encoded protein is CASSSDGRSYEQYF.

The chain uses TRBV12-5 and TRBJ2-5; 9 bases line up with TRBD2. From germline, CDR1 is LGHNT and CDR2 FRNRAP. The CDR3 contains 15 residues. The V gene end was trimmed by 5 bases and the J gene end by 4 bases; junction bases not matched to a gene: 8. CDR3 in DNA: TGTGCTAGTGGTATCGGGACTAGCACACGAGAGACCCAGTACTTC. Translation gives CASGIGTSTRETQYF.

At least ten counts were recorded for this clonotype. The CDR3 region is CASSADRGPVPQHF. CDR3 DNA: TGTGCCAGCAGTGCTGACAGGGGGCCAGTGCCCCAGCATTTT. The chain combines TRBV28 with TRBJ1-5; 10 bases agree with TRBD1. CDR1 and CDR2 (germline): MDHEN, SYDVKM. The ends lost 5 bases at V and 9 bases at J; junction bases unmatched: 7. The CDR3 length is 14 residues.

This clonotype was counted between two and nine times. The V and J genes are TRBV5-1 and TRBJ2-7, with TRBD2 matching 12 bases. J gave up 2 bases and V 7 bases, and 7 bases lay outside the gene matches. The CDR3 length is 15 residues. Germline loops: CDR1 SGHRS, CDR2 YFSETQ. CDR3 sequence reads: CASRASGGGTYEQYF. CDR3 sequence (DNA): TGCGCCAGCCGGGCTAGCGGGGGGGGCACCTACGAGCAGTACTTC.

This clonotype was observed many times. The V and J genes are TRBV29-1 and TRBJ2-7; a weak D match, TRBD1 (8 bases). Germline V CDR1 and CDR2: SQVTM, ANQGSEA. The V and J ends lost 2 bases and 4 bases respectively, with 24 bases between them. This CDR3 has 17 residues. CDR3 in DNA: TGCAGCGTTGAAAATTCCCTTTTACAGGGGGGAGGGTACGAGCAGTACTTC. It encodes CSVENSLLQGGGYEQYF.

This clonotype came up many times. This rearrangement joins TRBV7-9 to TRBJ1-1; D gene ambiguous. This CDR3 is built from 14 residues. With 6 bases removed from V and 6 bases from J, the gap between germline ends came to 17 bases. Germline CDR1 reads SEHNR; CDR2 reads FQNEAQ (reference sequence). CDR3 residues: CASSPRTGTPEAFF. The CDR3 bases are TGTGCCAGCAGTCCTAGGACTGGCACGCCTGAAGCTTTCTTT.

This clonotype was recorded a few times. The rearrangement joins TRBV20-1 to TRBJ2-3; D might be TRBD2 (5 bases). The CDR3 is 14 residues long. Germline loops: CDR1 DFQATT, CDR2 SNEGSKA (reference sequence). V lost 3 bases, J lost 4 bases, and 14 bases lay in between. The CDR3 DNA reads as TGCAGTGCTAGGCAGCCCGGGGTCGCAGATACGCAGTATTTT. Translating gives CSARQPGVADTQYF.

Many counts were recorded for this clonotype. This rearrangement joins TRBV10-1 to TRBJ2-5, with D possibly matching TRBD1 (5 bases). The germline gives CDR1 WNHNN, CDR2 SYGVQD (reference sequence). The CDR3 consists of 14 residues. The V and J ends lost 7 bases and 6 bases respectively, with 18 bases between them. As DNA, the CDR3 is TGCGCCAGCACAGGACACCTAGTTCGGAAGACCCAGTACTTC. Its translation: CASTGHLVRKTQYF.

The sample holds a few counts of this clonotype. The chain employs TRBV6-1 and TRBJ2-1, with D maybe TRBD2 (5 bases). Germline-derived CDR1 and CDR2 are MNHNS and SASEGT. V was cut by 6 bases and J by 7 bases, with 16 bases left in between. The CDR3 contains 14 residues. CDR3 in DNA: TGTGCCAGCAGGTCGGTGGACTCTCTAAATGAGCAGTTCTTC. Translating it yields CASRSVDSLNEQFF.